This T cell receptor (beta chain) appears in the sequencing data of a study of blood T cell repertoires in COVID-19. Across the whole study: Italy, Spain and the United States were the sources of the convalescent and acute COVID-19 samples. The cDNA or gDNA used as material had been derived from T cells, B-cell-depleted T cells, or PBMCs.

Data came from immunoSEQ multiplex PCR; TCRdb stores just in-frame clones and leaves some out. The table lists about 120,000 clones, roughly 80% of them singletons. The germline gives CDR1 SGHTS, CDR2 YDEGEE. The CDR3 is made up of 14 amino acids. The trim removed 7 bases at V and 2 bases at J, leaving 3 bases unmatched. The origin of this receptor is a human donor in a cohort sampled during active COVID-19. V gene TRBV5-8 combines with J gene TRBJ2-6, with 7 bases identical to TRBD1. The material sequenced was peripheral blood. CDR3 sequence reads: CASGDRAGANVLTF. The CDR3 region has the DNA TGTGCCAGCGGCGACAGGGCTGGGGCCAACGTCCTGACTTTC.